The 14 T cell receptor beta chains presented below share a single source sample, sequenced in a study of cytomegalovirus exposure and HLA in healthy donors. PCR employed 60 Vbeta and 13 Jbeta primers. Repertoires were generated with immunoSEQ multiplex PCR, while TCRdb's copy carries only in-frame clones and drops some. The data show under 130,000 clones, about 80% seen once. The sequencing input was PBMCs. The receptors derive from a woman aged 40 to 50 in good health and CMV-seronegative.

This chain uses TRBV29-1 with TRBJ1-2; the match to TRBD1 covers 7 bases. Trimming removed 6 bases from V and 8 bases from J; junction bases left unmatched: 15. Germline V CDR1 and CDR2: SQVTM, ANQGSEA. The CDR3 consists of 14 residues. The CDR3 bases are TGCAGCGTGAGAGGGACAGAGCGATATTTGGGCTACACCTTC. The encoded protein is CSVRGTERYLGYTF.

V usage is TRBV9 and J usage is TRBJ1-1; the D is unclear. CDR1 SGDLS and CDR2 YYNGEE come from the germline V gene. This CDR3 has 14 amino acids. Trimming removed 0 bases at V and 1 base at J, with 7 bases between. The CDR3 sequence is CASSVGQRNTEAFF. CDR3 bases: TGTGCCAGCAGCGTAGGCCAGCGGAACACTGAAGCTTTCTTT.

The chain couples TRBV4-3 to TRBJ1-4, with 10 nucleotides matching TRBD1. This CDR3 is 15 amino acids long. V lost 4 bases, J lost 7 bases, and 6 bases stayed unmatched. Germline V lookup: CDR1 LGHNA, CDR2 YSLEER. The CDR3 sequence: CASSPRTGGFEKLFF. The CDR3 DNA reads as TGCGCCAGCAGCCCGAGGACAGGGGGGTTTGAAAAACTGTTTTTT.

Regarding this clone: Other DNA sequences in this sample translate to the same CDR3. The chain links TRBV7-2 to TRBJ1-2; 9 bases map to TRBD1. V trimming: 5 bases; J trimming: 5 bases; junction bases outside the gene matches: 3. This CDR3 is 13 amino acids long. The germline gives CDR1 SGHTA, CDR2 FQGNSA. The chain's CDR3 is CASSLGTGYGYTF. Written as DNA, the CDR3 is TGTGCCAGCAGCCTAGGGACAGGGTATGGCTACACCTTC.

As for this clone: The sample has other DNA sequences that encode this CDR3 too. The rearrangement joins TRBV5-1 to TRBJ1-2, with 7 nucleotides matching TRBD1. Germline V lookup: CDR1 SGHRS, CDR2 YFSETQ. The CDR3 has 14 residues. With V trimmed by 0 bases and J by 4 bases, 3 bases remained unmatched. The CDR3 sequence: CASSLGQGGYGYTF. The CDR3 bases are TGCGCCAGCAGCTTGGGGCAGGGGGGCTATGGCTACACCTTC.

Here the CDR3 DNA reads TGTGCCAGCAGCTTAGATCCGGGGGATGAGCAGTTCTTC. Its translation: CASSLDPGDEQFF. The rearrangement uses TRBV11-2 and TRBJ2-1, with D perhaps TRBD2 (6 bases). Germline values: CDR1 SGHAT, CDR2 FQNNGV. CDR3 length: 13 amino acids. Trimming took off 0 bases at V and 8 bases at J, with 8 bases between the two ends.

This clone was detected a few times. The chain recombines TRBV29-1 with TRBJ2-3; TRBD2 matches 13 bases. The CDR3 totals 14 residues. The germline V gene encodes CDR1 SQVTM and CDR2 ANQGSEA. The J segment lost 6 bases and the V segment lost 7 bases, leaving 7 bases of the junction unmatched. The CDR3 is CSGVTSGRTDTQYF. The CDR3 nucleotides are TGCAGCGGTGTGACTAGCGGGAGGACGGATACGCAGTATTTT.

The genes are TRBV6-6 and TRBJ1-2; D is possibly TRBD1 (5 bases). Germline assignment: CDR1 MNHNY and CDR2 SVGAGI (reference sequence). The CDR3 length is 14 residues. Trimming pared 7 bases from V and 4 bases from J, leaving 16 bases between. CDR3 in DNA: TGTGCCAGCACCTTCGACGGGGGTAGCTATGGCTACACCTTC. Translation: CASTFDGGSYGYTF.

This rearrangement joins TRBV27 to TRBJ1-2, with a tentative D call TRBD1 (5 bases). The CDR3 is 15 amino acids. The V end lost 3 bases, the J end lost 0 bases, and 11 bases lay between the germline ends. Germline-derived CDR1 and CDR2 are MNHEY and SMNVEV (reference sequence). This CDR3 is CASSLEGTTNYGYTF. For the CDR3, the DNA is TGTGCCAGCAGTTTGGAAGGGACTACTAACTATGGCTACACCTTC.

The chain carries TRBV7-8 and TRBJ1-6; no reliable D call. The CDR3 runs to 15 residues. Looked up from germline, CDR1 is SGHVS and CDR2 is FQNEAQ. With 2 bases removed from V and 7 bases from J, the gap between germline ends came to 12 bases. CDR3 region: CASSLLRQRNSPLHF. CDR3 in DNA: TGTGCCAGCAGCTTACTAAGACAAAGAAATTCACCCCTCCACTTT.

This clone was counted a single time. The gene calls are TRBV5-5 and TRBJ2-3, with a weak D call TRBD1 (6 bases). Trimming removed 4 bases at V and 4 bases at J, with 13 bases between. This CDR3 is built from 14 residues. Germline V CDR1 and CDR2: SGHKS, YYEKEE (reference sequence). This chain's CDR3 is CASSPTAGADTQYF. The DNA of the CDR3 is TGTGCCAGCAGCCCGACAGCAGGGGCAGATACGCAGTATTTT.

The chain uses TRBV28 and TRBJ1-5; D ambiguous. Germline lookup yields CDR1 MDHEN and CDR2 SYDVKM. This CDR3 has 14 residues. Trimming took off 2 bases at V and 11 bases at J, with 16 bases between the two ends. For the CDR3, the DNA is TGTGCCAGCAGTTTAACACAGTTACCAAGGACCCAGCATTTT. Translation: CASSLTQLPRTQHF.

The J gene is TRBJ1-5, the V gene TRBV10-3; possibly TRBD1 for D (6 bases). CDR3 length equals 14 residues. Trimming removed 2 bases from V and 5 bases from J, with 10 bases in between. Germline loops: CDR1 ENHRY, CDR2 SYGVKD. This CDR3 reads CAISERDIYQPQHF. DNA of the CDR3: TGTGCCATCAGTGAGCGGGACATCTATCAGCCCCAGCATTTT.

The chain recombines TRBV28 with TRBJ1-5; D is ambiguous. CDR1 is MDHEN and CDR2 is SYDVKM in the germline V gene. Trimming shortened V by 8 bases and J by 0 bases, and 17 bases separated the two germline ends. The CDR3 is 16 residues long. In nucleotides, the CDR3 is TGTGCCAGCCTGGGGTCGGGAGGGTATAGCAATCAGCCCCAGCATTTT. It specifies CASLGSGGYSNQPQHF.